This entry lists 12 T cell receptor beta chains sequenced from one sample in a study of T-cell memory formation after mild COVID-19. TCRdb used MiXCR to reprocess the 5' RACE reads, holding one entry per CDR3 protein. Of 470,000 or so distinct CDR3 sequences listed, about 18% are singletons. The sequenced sample was PBMCs or a T cell subset sorted from them (not recorded which). The receptors here all came from an adult woman who had mild COVID-19 (a few samples of this study predate the infection). Cell type and time point are not known.

This clonotype occurred a few times. The J gene is TRBJ2-7, the V gene TRBV10-3; D uncertain. This CDR3 is built from 11 residues. V was trimmed by 4 bases and J by 5 bases, leaving 6 bases between them. Germline V gene lookup returns CDR1 ENHRY and CDR2 SYGVKD. CDR3: CAISVGNEQYF. The CDR3 region has the DNA TGTGCCATCAGTGTGGGTAACGAGCAGTACTTC.

This clonotype was detected a few times. This chain links TRBV7-3 with TRBJ2-5; TRBD2 aligns across 7 bases. J was trimmed by 1 base and V by 4 bases; bases with no gene match: 3. The germline gives CDR1 SGHTA, CDR2 FQGTGA. This CDR3 has 14 residues. The DNA of the CDR3 is TGTGCCAGCAGCTCGGGGGGACCCCAAGAGACCCAGTACTTC. The encoded protein is CASSSGGPQETQYF.

V usage is TRBV2 and J usage is TRBJ2-5; unclear D gene. Trimming stripped 3 bases from V and 1 base from J, with 9 bases between. Germline-derived CDR1 and CDR2 are SNHLY and FYNNEI. This CDR3 contains 14 residues. The CDR3 sequence is CASSERQLQETQYF. CDR3 sequence (DNA): TGTGCCAGCAGTGAGCGGCAGCTCCAAGAGACCCAGTACTTC.

The chain links TRBV20-1 to TRBJ2-1, with D unresolved. Germline CDR1 reads DFQATT; CDR2 reads SNEGSKA (reference sequence). With 2 bases removed from V and 2 bases from J, the gap between germline ends came to 10 bases. The CDR3 has 14 residues. CDR3 bases: TGCAGTGCTAGACGGCGCCACCCCTACAATGAGCAGTTCTTC. This gives the protein CSARRRHPYNEQFF.

In this sample, this clonotype turned up a few times. The chain recombines TRBV7-9 with TRBJ2-1; 11 bases fit TRBD1. The J segment lost 8 bases and the V segment lost 5 bases, leaving 8 bases of the junction unmatched. CDR1 and CDR2 from the germline V gene are SEHNR and FQNEAQ (reference sequence). CDR3 size: 15 residues. This chain's CDR3 is CASSRWTGGIDEQFF. For the CDR3, the DNA is TGTGCCAGCAGCCGTTGGACAGGGGGCATCGATGAGCAGTTCTTC.

CDR3 sequence (DNA): TGTGCCAGCAGTGGGACAGGGGATGGGCCCCAGCATTTT. Translating it yields CASSGTGDGPQHF. The V and J genes are TRBV25-1 and TRBJ1-5; TRBD1 matches 9 bases. Per the germline V gene, CDR1 is MGHDK and CDR2 is SYGVNS. The CDR3 is made up of 13 amino acids. The junction had 4 bases not matched to a gene; V was cut back by 4 bases and J by 9 bases.

This clonotype was seen only a few times. The gene calls are TRBV5-6 and TRBJ2-2; D perhaps matches TRBD2 (5 bases). With 2 bases removed from V and 6 bases from J, the gap between germline ends came to 14 bases. The CDR3 has 15 residues. Germline V gene data show CDR1 as SGHDT and CDR2 as YYEEEE. DNA of the CDR3: TGTGCCAGCAGCTTTCGGGGTTCGGGCGCCGGGGAGCTGTTTTTT. It yields the protein CASSFRGSGAGELFF.

This clonotype was seen only a few times. The CDR3 sequence: CASSDPGQGHYGYTF. The CDR3 nucleotides read TGTGCCAGCAGCGATCCGGGACAGGGTCACTATGGCTACACCTTC. The chain couples TRBV6-2 or TRBV6-3 to TRBJ1-2, with TRBD1 matching 9 bases. The ends lost 6 bases at V and 3 bases at J; junction bases unmatched: 8. Looked up from germline, CDR1 is MNHEY and CDR2 is SVGEGT. The CDR3 extends over 15 amino acids.

In this sample, this clonotype turned up a few times. The chain uses TRBV11-2 and TRBJ1-2; 11 positions match TRBD1. V lost 3 bases to trimming and J lost 4 bases; unmatched junction nucleotides: 4. Germline CDR1 SGHAT, CDR2 FQNNGV. The CDR3 extends over 15 amino acids. The CDR3 is CASSFGQGAPYGYTF. In DNA form, the CDR3 reads TGTGCCAGCAGCTTTGGACAGGGGGCACCCTATGGCTACACCTTC. The full variable domain, in which reference TRBV11-2 and TRBJ1-2 provide the parts outside the CDR3, is EAGVAQSPRYKIIEKRQSVAFWCNPISGHATLYWYQQILGQGPKLLIQFQNNGVVDDSQLPKDRFSAERLKGVDSTLKIQPAKLEDSAVYLCASSFGQGAPYGYTFGSGTRLTVV.

This clonotype was recorded a few times. The genes are TRBV24-1 and TRBJ2-3; D ambiguous. From germline, CDR1 is KGHDR and CDR2 SFDVKD. The CDR3 has 13 residues. V lost 8 bases and J lost 1, with 9 bases in between. CDR3 sequence (DNA): TGTGCCACCACGAGGAGCGGCACAGATACGCAGTATTTT. Translation gives CATTRSGTDTQYF.

There are many counts of this clonotype. The chain recombines TRBV7-8 with TRBJ1-5; D remains unclear. Germline V gives CDR1 SGHVS, CDR2 FQNEAQ. CDR3 size: 13 residues. Trimming stripped 0 bases from V and 4 bases from J, with 4 bases between. CDR3 residues: CASSLALNQPQHF. The CDR3 DNA follows: TGTGCCAGCAGCTTAGCCCTTAATCAGCCCCAGCATTTT. Variable domain in full (rest from reference TRBV7-8 and TRBJ1-5): GAGVSQSPRYKVAKRGQDVALRCDPISGHVSLFWYQQALGQGPEFLTYFQNEAQLDKSGLPSDRFFAERPEGSVSTLKIQRTQQEDSAVYLCASSLALNQPQHFGDGTRLSIL.

This clonotype was observed a handful of times. This chain connects TRBV5-6 to TRBJ2-2, with TRBD2 matching 8 bases. Germline CDR1 is SGHDT and CDR2 is YYEEEE. The CDR3 runs to 15 residues. Trimming took 2 bases from V and 4 from J; bases not matched to a gene: 4. CDR3 in amino acids: CASSFSGGGTGELFF. In DNA form, the CDR3 reads TGTGCCAGCAGCTTCTCCGGGGGGGGCACCGGGGAGCTGTTTTTT.